Listed below are T cell receptor beta chains from one sample, sequenced in a study of blood T cell repertoires in COVID-19. Clones were read by immunoSEQ multiplex PCR, and TCRdb kept only the in-frame ones, dropping some. The sample yields tens of thousands of clones, 87% seen once. Sequenced input: peripheral blood. These receptors were obtained from a human donor with active COVID-19. The donor label of this sample is uncertain. Each CDR3 is given with its conserved first and last residue. The order of the fields is D gene, clone size, J gene, V gene, CDR3 DNA, CDR3 protein. A D gene is named only where the DNA matches it firmly. Clone sizes are given selectively: once, few, many, or a class where the clone is expanded.

>TRBD1|.|TRBJ1-2|TRBV27
TGTGCCAGCACGCCAGGGGGATCTGTTAACTATGGCTACACCTTC
CASTPGGSVNYGYTF
>TRBD1|.|TRBJ2-7|TRBV7-8
TGTGCCAGCAGCAACGGACAGGGAGTGGGCGAGCAGTACTTC
CASSNGQGVGEQYF
>.|.|TRBJ1-5|TRBV19
TGTGCCAGTAGTATCGGCCCGGAGACAGTAAATCAGCCCCAGCATTTT
CASSIGPETVNQPQHF
>.|once|TRBJ1-5|TRBV2
TGTGCCAGCAGTGAAGTTCAGGTCCGACGCAATCAGCCCCAGCATTTT
CASSEVQVRRNQPQHF
>.|.|TRBJ1-3|TRBV19
TGTGCCAGTAGTCGGACTTTTCCTGGAAACACCATATATTTT
CASSRTFPGNTIYF
>TRBD2|few|TRBJ2-1|TRBV4-2
TGTGCCAGCAGCCACCAACTAGCGGGGGATTACAATGAGCAGTTCTTC
CASSHQLAGDYNEQFF
>.|.|TRBJ2-7|TRBV4-1
TGCGCCAGCAGCCAGAGGGACTCCTACGAGCAGTACTTC
CASSQRDSYEQYF
>.|few|TRBJ2-7|TRBV5-1
TGCGCCAGCGCGGAGAACGGAAACTCCTACGAGCAGTACTTC
CASAENGNSYEQYF
>TRBD1|.|TRBJ1-2|TRBV6-5
TGTGCCAGCAGCCGAGGTGGGACAGGCCACTATGGCTACACCTTC
CASSRGGTGHYGYTF
>.|.|TRBJ2-2|TRBV5-4
TGTGCCAGCAGCCGCGACAGACTTAACACCGGGGAGCTGTTTTTT
CASSRDRLNTGELFF
>.|.|TRBJ2-6|TRBV27
TGTGCCAGCAGTTTCTATACCCAGGCCTATACTGGGGCCAACGTCCTGACTTTC
CASSFYTQAYTGANVLTF
>TRBD1|.|TRBJ1-1|TRBV5-1
TGCGCCAGCAGCTATACCGGGACAGGGAACACTGAAGCTTTCTTT
CASSYTGTGNTEAFF
>TRBD1|.|TRBJ2-7|TRBV7-2
TGTGCCAGCAGGAGGGGACAGGGTGCCTACGAGCAGTACTTC
CASRRGQGAYEQYF
>.|.|TRBJ2-1|TRBV19
TGTGCCAGTAGTCGACAGAACAATGAGCAGTTCTTC
CASSRQNNEQFF
>.|once|TRBJ2-3|TRBV5-6
TGTGCCAGCAGCTTCTACGACAGAGACACAGATACGCAGTATTTT
CASSFYDRDTDTQYF
>TRBD2|.|TRBJ2-5|TRBV18
TGTGCCAGCTCACCGCGGCTAGCGGGCAATCCCAAGACCCAGTACTTC
CASSPRLAGNPKTQYF
>.|.|TRBJ2-2|TRBV29-1
TGCAGCGTTCGGGACTCGAACACCGGGGAGCTGTTTTTT
CSVRDSNTGELFF
>.|.|TRBJ2-1|TRBV9
TGTGCCAGCAGCGTGCGGGGGACAGGCGGTTACAATGAGCAGTTCTTC
CASSVRGTGGYNEQFF
>.|few|TRBJ2-2|TRBV5-1
TGCGCCAGCAGGCCGGGTAACACCGGGGAGCTGTTTTTT
CASRPGNTGELFF
>.|.|TRBJ2-3|TRBV9
TGTGCCAGCAGCGATCCTGATGGGACTTTCACAGATACGCAGTATTTT
CASSDPDGTFTDTQYF
>TRBD1|.|TRBJ1-2|TRBV6-5
TGTGCCAGCAGTTACTCCGGACAGGGCTATGGCTACACCTTC
CASSYSGQGYGYTF
>TRBD2|.|TRBJ2-1|TRBV5-1
TGCGCCAGCAGCTTGGTGCAGCGGGGGAGGAGTGAGCAGTTCTTC
CASSLVQRGRSEQFF
>TRBD1|.|TRBJ1-2|TRBV6-5
TGTGCCAGCAGTTACGACAGGGGATGGGGCCACACCTTC
CASSYDRGWGHTF
>.|.|TRBJ2-7|TRBV11-2
TGTGCCAGCAGCTCCCTCCGTTTCCCCTACGAGCAGTACTTC
CASSSLRFPYEQYF
>.|.|TRBJ1-5|TRBV7-2
TGTGCCACACGACCGGGACTCAATAGCAATCAGCCCCAGCATTTT
CATRPGLNSNQPQHF
>.|.|TRBJ1-3|TRBV5-1
TGCGCCAGCAGCTTGGGGAGTTCGATTCACTCTGGAAACACCATATATTTT
CASSLGSSIHSGNTIYF
>.|.|TRBJ2-1|TRBV19
TGTGCCAGTAGGCCGGGACACCCTGCCTACAATGAGCAGTTCTTC
CASRPGHPAYNEQFF
>.|.|TRBJ2-3|TRBV6-4
TGTGCCAGCAGTGACCAGACTTCTAGCACAGATACGCAGTATTTT
CASSDQTSSTDTQYF
>.|.|TRBJ2-3|TRBV7-2
TGTGCCAGCAGCTTAAGGTTTCAGGGGCCTTTGGCAGATACGCAGTATTTT
CASSLRFQGPLADTQYF
>.|.|TRBJ2-3|TRBV27
TGTGCCAGCAGGGGGGGACCTCATACGCAGTATTTT
CASRGGPHTQYF
>TRBD1|once|TRBJ1-2|TRBV20-1
TGCAGTGCTAGTACTACGACAGGGGGCGGTAGCTATGGCTACACCTTC
CSASTTTGGGSYGYTF
>TRBD1|.|TRBJ1-2|TRBV4-2
TGTGCCAGCAGCCAGAATACAGGGGGCTATGGCTACACCTTC
CASSQNTGGYGYTF
>.|once|TRBJ2-4|TRBV14
TGTGCCAGCAGCCAAGGAGGACATCCGTTCAACCTACTTCGTGACATTCAGTACTTC
CASSQGGHPFNLLRDIQYF
>.|.|TRBJ1-2|TRBV11-1
TGTGCCAGCAGCCTAATCAGGGGTGGCTACACCTTC
CASSLIRGGYTF
>TRBD1|.|TRBJ2-1|TRBV4-3
TGCGCCAGCAGCCAAGGACAGGGTCGGTACAATGAGCAGTTCTTC
CASSQGQGRYNEQFF